This TCR beta chain was sequenced in a study of identical twins (dated by TCRdb to 2016 to 2017). Background for the entire study: To test whether fetal clonotypes persist, the study used deep sequencing on TCR alpha and beta repertoires from monozygotic twins, unrelated adults of various ages, and cord blood. To rule out contamination, replicate twin experiments were performed at different times with different library preparation protocols.

Results and caveats for the whole study, not just this receptor: Fewer insertions were carried by abundant cord blood beta clonotypes; a weaker similar trend was observed in young adult naive repertoires, while no such trend was observed in memory repertoires. Compared with coincidental sharing between unrelated individuals, out-of-frame TCR alpha sequences shared between twins had an excess of sequences with low generation probability. Invariant T cells such as MAIT and iNKT could partly confound zero-insertion analyses, though diverse VJ usage argued against this for most clonotypes. Because the same donors could not be followed over many years, the conclusions relied on cross-sectional statistical analysis. A weaker excess of twin sharing was found in beta out-of-frame sequences because the signal-to-noise ratio was lowered by fewer shared sequences. Out-of-frame TCR alpha sharing in monozygotic twins was systematically underestimated by recombination models, whereas sharing between unrelated individuals was in agreement with the recombination models.

Notes on this clonotype: The antigen it recognizes is unknown. Base qualities are not recorded, but no much larger clone differs from it by a single base.

The trim is 0 bases for V and 5 bases for J, with a gap of 6 bases between the germline ends. Including cysteine and phenylalanine, the CDR3 has 13 amino acids. Here the CDR3 DNA is all that survives: 39 bases in frame from base 1. From the germline V gene, CDR1 is SGHRS and CDR2 is YFSETQ. Every donor was a healthy Caucasian. Three unrelated non-twin adults were additionally sequenced: a male aged 18 to 29, a male aged 50 to 60 and a female aged 50 to 60. Using Miltenyi CD45RO+ enrichment and human naive T-cell isolation kits, memory (CD45RO+) and naive T cells were isolated from PBMC. Library preparation was by 5' RACE. TCRdb names Illumina HiSeq 2000 as the instrument used. A universal primer binding site was added through template switching, and the final cDNA carried a unique molecular identifier so that TCR cDNA molecules could be counted accurately. First-strand cDNA for TCR alpha and beta chains was synthesized from specific primers in the conserved constant-segment region. To control for contamination, every cDNA library carried two barcodes: a SMART-Mk sample barcode plus Illumina barcodes. Two successive PCR steps introduced TruSeq adapter sequences along with Illumina sample barcodes. The TCR alpha and beta cDNA libraries were sequenced on the Illumina HiSeq platform using custom primers. In the source study's methods: MiGEC was used to process raw reads and extract unique molecular identifiers, and MiXCR was used to find CDR3 positions. For each individual, recombination models were inferred using an EM algorithm with the repgenHMM and IGoR tools. Shared clonotypes were analyzed with the tcR package in R, and sharing was normalized by the product of cloneset sizes. To study raw recombination free of thymic and clonal selection effects, out-of-frame nonproductive sequences were analyzed. The public reads were reprocessed in TCRdb via fastp at Q25 and MiXCR, keeping in-frame beta chains. CDR3 protein sequences are deduplicated, and each keeps its most common genes and DNA. The V and J calls come from TCRdb's annotation, not from the publication. The table for this sample lists approximately 410,000 distinct CDR3 sequences; less than 20% of them were counted only once. Roughly 12% of the sample is in the top ten clones.

Sample: naive T cells sorted from blood. The cell subset or site tag for this specimen amounts to: cells isolated with a human naive T-cell isolation kit. The chain is made from TRBV5-1 and TRBJ1-5; the D gene cannot be resolved reliably. This receptor was identified in a man aged 45-60 years in good health. The nucleotides read TGCGCCAGCAGCTTGGGAAGAGATCAGCCCCAGCATTTT. Its product reads: CASSLGRDQPQHF.